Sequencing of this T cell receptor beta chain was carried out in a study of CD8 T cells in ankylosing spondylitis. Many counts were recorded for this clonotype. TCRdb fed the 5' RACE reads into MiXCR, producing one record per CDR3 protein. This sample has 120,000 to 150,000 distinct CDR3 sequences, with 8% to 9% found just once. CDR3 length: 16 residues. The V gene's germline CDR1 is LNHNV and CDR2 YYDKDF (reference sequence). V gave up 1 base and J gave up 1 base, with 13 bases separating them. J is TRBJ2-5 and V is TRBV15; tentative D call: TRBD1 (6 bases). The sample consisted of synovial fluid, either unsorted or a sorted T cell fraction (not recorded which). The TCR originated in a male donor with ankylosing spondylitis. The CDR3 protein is CATSRVKGDRQETQYF. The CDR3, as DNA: TGTGCCACCAGCAGAGTAAAGGGGGATCGCCAAGAGACCCAGTACTTC.